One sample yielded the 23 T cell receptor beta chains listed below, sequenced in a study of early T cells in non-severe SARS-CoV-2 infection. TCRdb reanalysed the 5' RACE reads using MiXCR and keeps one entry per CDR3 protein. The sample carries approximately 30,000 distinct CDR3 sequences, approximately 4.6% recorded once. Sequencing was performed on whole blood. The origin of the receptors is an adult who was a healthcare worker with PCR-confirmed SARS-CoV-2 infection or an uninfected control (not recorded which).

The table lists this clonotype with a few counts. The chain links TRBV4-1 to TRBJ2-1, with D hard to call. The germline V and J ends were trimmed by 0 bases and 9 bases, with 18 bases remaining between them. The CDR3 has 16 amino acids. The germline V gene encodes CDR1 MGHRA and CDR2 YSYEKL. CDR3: CASSQEGKNLNAEQFF. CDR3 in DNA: TGCGCCAGCAGCCAAGAAGGGAAGAACCTTAACGCTGAGCAGTTCTTC.

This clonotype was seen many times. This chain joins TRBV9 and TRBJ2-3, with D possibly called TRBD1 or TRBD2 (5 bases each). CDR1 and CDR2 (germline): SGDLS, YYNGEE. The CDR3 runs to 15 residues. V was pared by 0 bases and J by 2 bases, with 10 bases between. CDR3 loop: CASSVGQGDTDTQYF. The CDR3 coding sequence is TGTGCCAGCAGCGTAGGGCAGGGAGACACAGATACGCAGTATTTT.

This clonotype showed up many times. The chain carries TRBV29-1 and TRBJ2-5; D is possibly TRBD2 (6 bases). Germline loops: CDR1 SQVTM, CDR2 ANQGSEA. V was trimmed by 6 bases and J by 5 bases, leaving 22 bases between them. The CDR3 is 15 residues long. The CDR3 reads CSVIEGLAFAETQYF. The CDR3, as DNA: TGCAGCGTCATAGAGGGACTCGCCTTCGCGGAGACCCAGTACTTC.

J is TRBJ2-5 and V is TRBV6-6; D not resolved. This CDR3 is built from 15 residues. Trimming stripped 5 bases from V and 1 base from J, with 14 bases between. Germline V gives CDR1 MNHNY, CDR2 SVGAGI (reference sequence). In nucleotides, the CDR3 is TGTGCCAGCAGTACTTCCTCGGAATTCCAAGAGACCCAGTACTTC. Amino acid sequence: CASSTSSEFQETQYF.

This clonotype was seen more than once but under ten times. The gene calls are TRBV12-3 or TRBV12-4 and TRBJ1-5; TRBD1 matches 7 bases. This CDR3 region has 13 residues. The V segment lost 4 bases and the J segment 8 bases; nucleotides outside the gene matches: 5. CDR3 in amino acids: CASSSGDRKPQHF. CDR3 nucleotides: TGTGCCAGCAGTTCCGGGGACAGAAAGCCCCAGCATTTT.

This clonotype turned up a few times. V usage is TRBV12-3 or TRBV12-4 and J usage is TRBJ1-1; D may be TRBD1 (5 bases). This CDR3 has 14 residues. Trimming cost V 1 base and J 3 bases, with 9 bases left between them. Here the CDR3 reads CASSLDRRYTEAFF. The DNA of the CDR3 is TGTGCCAGCAGTTTAGACAGGCGGTACACTGAAGCTTTCTTT.

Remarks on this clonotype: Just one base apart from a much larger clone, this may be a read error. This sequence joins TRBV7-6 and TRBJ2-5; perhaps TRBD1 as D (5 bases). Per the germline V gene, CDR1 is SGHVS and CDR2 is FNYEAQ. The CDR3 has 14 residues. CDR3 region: CTSSLGEAQETQYF. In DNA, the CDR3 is TGTACCAGCAGCTTAGGGGAAGCACAAGAGACCCAGTACTTC. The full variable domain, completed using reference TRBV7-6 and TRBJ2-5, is GAGVSQSPRYKVTKRGQDVALRCDPISGHVSLYWYRQALGQGPEFLTYFNYEAQQDKSGLPNDRFSAERPEGSISTLTIQRTEQRDSAMYRCTSSLGEAQETQYFGPGTRLLVL.

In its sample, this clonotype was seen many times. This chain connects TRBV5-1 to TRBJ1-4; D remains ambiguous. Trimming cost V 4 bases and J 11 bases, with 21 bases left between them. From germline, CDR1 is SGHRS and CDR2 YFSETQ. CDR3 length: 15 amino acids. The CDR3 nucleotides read TGCGCCAGCAGCGCAACGAACGCCCCGGAGGAGAAACTGTTTTTT. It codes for CASSATNAPEEKLFF.

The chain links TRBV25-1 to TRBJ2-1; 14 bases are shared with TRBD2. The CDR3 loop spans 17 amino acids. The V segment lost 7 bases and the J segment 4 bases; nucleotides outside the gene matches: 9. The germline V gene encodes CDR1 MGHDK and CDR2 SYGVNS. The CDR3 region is CASKKPGLAGVYNEQFF. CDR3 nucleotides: TGTGCCAGCAAAAAACCGGGACTAGCGGGAGTATACAATGAGCAGTTCTTC. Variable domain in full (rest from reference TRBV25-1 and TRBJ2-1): EADIYQTPRYLVIGTGKKITLECSQTMGHDKMYWYQQDPGMELHLIHYSYGVNSTEKGDLSSESTVSRIRTEHFPLTLESARPSHTSQYLCASKKPGLAGVYNEQFFGPGTRLTVL.

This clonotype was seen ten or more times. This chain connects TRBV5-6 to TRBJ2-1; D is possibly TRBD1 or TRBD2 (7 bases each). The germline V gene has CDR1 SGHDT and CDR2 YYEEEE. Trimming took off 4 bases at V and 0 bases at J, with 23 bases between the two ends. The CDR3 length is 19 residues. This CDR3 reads CASSTDRASGASSYNEQFF. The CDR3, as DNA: TGTGCCAGCAGCACTGACAGGGCTAGCGGTGCAAGCTCCTACAATGAGCAGTTCTTC.

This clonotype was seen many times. CDR3 bases: TGTGCCAGCAGCTTAGTGGTTGGATCAGATACGCAGTATTTT. It specifies CASSLVVGSDTQYF. The chain is built from TRBV7-2 and TRBJ2-3; D gene uncertain. CDR3 length: 14 amino acids. Trimming removed 1 base from V and 4 bases from J, with 9 bases in between. Looked up from germline, CDR1 is SGHTA and CDR2 is FQGNSA.

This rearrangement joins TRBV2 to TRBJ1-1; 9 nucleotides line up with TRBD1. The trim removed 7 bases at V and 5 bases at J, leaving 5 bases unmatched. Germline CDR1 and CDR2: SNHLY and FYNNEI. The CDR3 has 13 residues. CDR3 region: CASTGQGGTEAFF. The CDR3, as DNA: TGTGCCAGCACGGGACAGGGAGGAACTGAAGCTTTCTTT.

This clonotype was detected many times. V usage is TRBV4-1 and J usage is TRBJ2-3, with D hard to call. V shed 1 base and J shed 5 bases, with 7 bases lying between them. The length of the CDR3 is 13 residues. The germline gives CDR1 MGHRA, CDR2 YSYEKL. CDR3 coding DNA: TGCGCCAGCAGCCAAGGGTTGGGAGATACGCAGTATTTT. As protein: CASSQGLGDTQYF.

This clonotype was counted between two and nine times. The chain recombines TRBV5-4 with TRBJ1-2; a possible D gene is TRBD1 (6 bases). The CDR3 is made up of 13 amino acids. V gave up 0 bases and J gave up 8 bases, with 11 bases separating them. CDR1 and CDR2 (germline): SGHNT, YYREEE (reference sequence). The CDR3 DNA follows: TGTGCCAGCAGCTTGGACAGGGCTGGCGGCTACACCTTC. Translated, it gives CASSLDRAGGYTF.

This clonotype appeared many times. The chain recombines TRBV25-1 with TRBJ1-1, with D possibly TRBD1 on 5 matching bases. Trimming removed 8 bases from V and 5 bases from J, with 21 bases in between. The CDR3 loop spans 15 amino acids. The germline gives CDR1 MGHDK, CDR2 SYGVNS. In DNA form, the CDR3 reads TGTGCCAGCCGCCATGAACTTTTAAAGGGGACTGAAGCTTTCTTT. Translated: CASRHELLKGTEAFF.

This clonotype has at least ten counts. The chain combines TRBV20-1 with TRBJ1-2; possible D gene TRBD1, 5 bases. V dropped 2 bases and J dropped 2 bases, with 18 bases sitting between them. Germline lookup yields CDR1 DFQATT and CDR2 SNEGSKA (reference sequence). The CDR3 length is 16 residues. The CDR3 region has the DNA TGCAGTGCTAGACGGAATTCGGGCAGGGTCAACTATGGCTACACCTTC. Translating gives CSARRNSGRVNYGYTF.

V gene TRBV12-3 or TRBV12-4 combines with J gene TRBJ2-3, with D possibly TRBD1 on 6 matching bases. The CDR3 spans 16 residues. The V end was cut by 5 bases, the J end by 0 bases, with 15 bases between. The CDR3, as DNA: TGTGCCAGCAGTAAATCCGGGACAACTAGCACAGATACGCAGTATTTT. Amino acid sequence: CASSKSGTTSTDTQYF.

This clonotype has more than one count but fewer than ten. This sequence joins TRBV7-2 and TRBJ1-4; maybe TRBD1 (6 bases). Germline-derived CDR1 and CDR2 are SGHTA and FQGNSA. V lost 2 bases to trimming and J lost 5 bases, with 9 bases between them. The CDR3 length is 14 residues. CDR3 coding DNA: TGTGCCAGCAGCTTACAGGGGATAAATGAAAAACTGTTTTTT. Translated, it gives CASSLQGINEKLFF.

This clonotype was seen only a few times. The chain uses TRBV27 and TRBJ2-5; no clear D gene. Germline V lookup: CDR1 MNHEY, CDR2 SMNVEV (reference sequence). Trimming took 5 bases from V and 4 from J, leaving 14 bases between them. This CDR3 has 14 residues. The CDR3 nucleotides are TGTGCCAGCAGTGTTAGTACGTGGGGAGAGACCCAGTACTTC. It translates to CASSVSTWGETQYF.

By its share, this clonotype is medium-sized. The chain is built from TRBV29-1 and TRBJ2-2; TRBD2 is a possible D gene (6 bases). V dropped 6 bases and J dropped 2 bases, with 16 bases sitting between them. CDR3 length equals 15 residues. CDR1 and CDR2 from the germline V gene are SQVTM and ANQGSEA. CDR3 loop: CSVDTLASNTGELFF. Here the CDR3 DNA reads TGCAGCGTCGACACACTAGCCTCAAACACCGGGGAGCTGTTTTTT.

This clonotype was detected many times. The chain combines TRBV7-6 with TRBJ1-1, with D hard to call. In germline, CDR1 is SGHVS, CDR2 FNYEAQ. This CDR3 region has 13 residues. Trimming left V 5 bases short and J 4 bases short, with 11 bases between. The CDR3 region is CASSPGPGTEAFF. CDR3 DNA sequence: TGTGCCAGCAGCCCCGGGCCCGGCACTGAAGCTTTCTTT.

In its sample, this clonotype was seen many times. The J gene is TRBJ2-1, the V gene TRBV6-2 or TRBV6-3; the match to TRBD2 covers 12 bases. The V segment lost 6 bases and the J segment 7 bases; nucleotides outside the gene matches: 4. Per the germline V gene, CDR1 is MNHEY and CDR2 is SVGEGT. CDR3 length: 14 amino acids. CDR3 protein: CASRGLAGKNEQFF. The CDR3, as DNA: TGTGCCAGCAGAGGACTAGCGGGAAAAAATGAGCAGTTCTTC.

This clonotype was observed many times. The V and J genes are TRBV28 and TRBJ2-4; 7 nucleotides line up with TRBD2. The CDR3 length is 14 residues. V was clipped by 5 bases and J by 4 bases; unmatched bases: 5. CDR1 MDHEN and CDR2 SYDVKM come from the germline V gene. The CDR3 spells CASSGDSGKNIQYF. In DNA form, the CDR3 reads TGTGCCAGCAGTGGGGATAGCGGGAAAAACATTCAGTACTTC.